This T cell receptor beta chain was found in a study of CD8+CD57+ T cells in acquired aplastic anemia. Study overall: DNA recovered from sorted CD4+ and CD8+ cells had a mean of 3.2 ug. Study-level results: Comparison of patients with controls identified 25 to 30 shared CD8+ CDR3 sequences.

Genomic DNA was employed as the template in profiling TCR beta VDJ and CDR3. Each CDR3 protein gets one entry after TCRdb re-called the reads with MiXCR. This repertoire shows approximately 300,000 distinct CDR3 sequences, 50% to 65% found once; its top ten account for around 1.3%. CDR3 size: 13 residues. Germline values: CDR1 SQVTM, CDR2 ANQGSEA. The ends lost 6 bases at V and 8 bases at J; junction bases unmatched: 12. A single count supports this clonotype. Its antigen is not known. Previously, flow cytometry had revealed CD8+CD57+ cell expansion in the patients chosen for sequencing. Patients uniformly had severe acquired aplastic anemia.

The sequence came from a human donor with aplastic anemia. Sequenced material: sorted CD4+, CD8+, or CD8+CD57+ T cells (not recorded which) from PBMCs. This chain connects TRBV29-1 to TRBJ1-2; the match to TRBD1 covers 7 bases. CDR3 region: CSVRSPTGPGYTF. The CDR3 DNA reads as TGCAGCGTACGCTCGCCGACAGGGCCCGGCTACACCTTC.